The 20 T cell receptor beta chains reported below all come from one sample, sequenced in a study of shared clonotypes between healthy human individuals (dated by TCRdb to 2018 to 2020). Receptor libraries were prepared by the immunoSEQ multiplex PCR assay. What TCRdb holds here is the immuneACCESS table cut down to in-frame rearrangements. Part of the clones is not present; checked against another copy, under half of the missing clones reflect an unresolved V gene, and the others are unexplained. Here the sample has some 2,000,000 clones; 85% to 95% occur a single time. The top ten constitute under 0.15% of the sample. Sequencing was done on a sample of naive CD4+ T cells sorted from blood. Interpreted using the paper, the cell subset or site label stands for: CD45RA+ positively selected. Source of these receptors: a man aged 18 to 35 in good health.

Concerning this clone itself: The sample contains more than one DNA sequence encoding this CDR3. The rearrangement joins TRBV18 to TRBJ2-5; D ambiguous. Per germline, CDR1 KGHSH and CDR2 LQKENI. The CDR3 consists of 13 residues. The V end lost 0 bases, the J end lost 3 bases, and 5 bases lay between the germline ends. The CDR3 sequence is CASSPPLKETQYF. The DNA of the CDR3 is TGTGCCAGCTCACCACCGCTGAAAGAGACCCAGTACTTC.

J is TRBJ2-3 and V is TRBV27; D is perhaps TRBD1 or TRBD2 (5 bases each). The CDR3 has 15 residues. The germline gives CDR1 MNHEY, CDR2 SMNVEV (reference sequence). V was cut by 4 bases and J by 4 bases, with 15 bases left in between. The CDR3 nucleotides read TGTGCCAGCAGTTCCCCCGGGACCCCCTCAGATACGCAGTATTTT. Protein product: CASSSPGTPSDTQYF.

The gene calls are TRBV30 and TRBJ1-6; D not certain. The CDR3 extends over 12 amino acids. Trimming removed 4 bases from V and 7 bases from J, with 8 bases in between. CDR1 is GTSNPN and CDR2 is SVGIG in the germline V gene (reference sequence). Here the CDR3 reads CAWMAGNSPLHF. The CDR3 coding sequence is TGTGCCTGGATGGCGGGAAATTCACCCCTCCACTTT. The full variable domain, completed using reference TRBV30 and TRBJ1-6, is SQTIHQWPATLVQPVGSPLSLECTVEGTSNPNLYWYRQAAGRGLQLLFYSVGIGQISSEVPQNLSASRPQDRQFILSSKKLLLSDSGFYLCAWMAGNSPLHFGNGTRLTVT.

This clone came up once. V usage is TRBV5-1 and J usage is TRBJ2-3, with D perhaps matching TRBD2 (6 bases). The CDR3 runs to 14 residues. Germline V gene data show CDR1 as SGHRS and CDR2 as YFSETQ. V was pared by 7 bases and J by 1 base, with 13 bases between. CDR3 amino acids: CASGSTGGTDTQYF. The CDR3 nucleotides are TGCGCCAGCGGCTCGACGGGGGGCACAGATACGCAGTATTTT.

V is TRBV5-1 and J is TRBJ2-3; no reliable D call. V lost 1 base to trimming and J lost 0 bases, with 9 bases between them. Germline values: CDR1 SGHRS, CDR2 YFSETQ. The CDR3 has 15 residues. This CDR3 is CASSLNGASTDTQYF. In DNA, the CDR3 is TGCGCCAGCAGCTTGAACGGCGCTAGCACAGATACGCAGTATTTT.

CDR3 nucleotide sequence: TGCAGCGTTGAAACTACCAGCCGGGGTCTACAGTTCTTC. Residues: CSVETTSRGLQFF. The chain links TRBV29-1 to TRBJ2-1; tentative D call: TRBD2 (5 bases). The germline V and J ends were trimmed by 2 bases and 13 bases, with 18 bases remaining between them. From germline, CDR1 is SQVTM and CDR2 ANQGSEA. This CDR3 comprises 13 residues.

The V gene is TRBV5-1, the J gene TRBJ2-7, with 7 bases fitting TRBD2. The trim removed 4 bases at V and 2 bases at J, leaving 6 bases unmatched. CDR1 and CDR2 (germline): SGHRS, YFSETQ. This CDR3 has 14 residues. CDR3 bases: TGCGCCAGCAGCGCTGGGGCGGGGGCCTACGAGCAGTACTTC. It yields the protein CASSAGAGAYEQYF.

This clone is a singleton in its sample. Other DNA sequences in the same sample also yield this CDR3. J is TRBJ2-2 and V is TRBV7-9; D is uncertain. The germline V gene encodes CDR1 SEHNR and CDR2 FQNEAQ (reference sequence). The CDR3 extends over 14 amino acids. The V and J ends lost 3 bases and 1 base respectively, with 6 bases between them. The DNA for the CDR3 is TGTGCCAGCAGCTTGGCTGGGAACACCGGGGAGCTGTTTTTT. Amino acid sequence: CASSLAGNTGELFF. The full variable domain, with the rest looked up from reference TRBV7-9 and TRBJ2-2, is DTGVSQNPRHKITKRGQNVTFRCDPISEHNRLYWYRQTLGQGPEFLTYFQNEAQLEKSRLLSDRFSAERPKGSFSTLEIQRTEQGDSAMYLCASSLAGNTGELFFGEGSRLTVL.

The V call is TRBV7-9, the J call TRBJ1-3, with a tentative D call TRBD1 (5 bases). This CDR3 region has 15 residues. V was pared by 2 bases and J by 0 bases, with 8 bases between. Per the germline V gene, CDR1 is SEHNR and CDR2 is FQNEAQ (reference sequence). The CDR3 loop is CASSLFQGSGNTIYF. DNA of the CDR3: TGTGCCAGCAGCTTATTCCAGGGCTCTGGAAACACCATATATTTT.

The chain has TRBV30 and TRBJ1-1, with D possibly matching TRBD1 (5 bases). The CDR3 spans 13 residues. Trimming cost V 4 bases and J 4 bases, with 13 bases left between them. Per the germline V gene, CDR1 is GTSNPN and CDR2 is SVGIG (reference sequence). The CDR3 reads CAWTRGATTEAFF. Written as DNA, the CDR3 is TGTGCCTGGACGAGAGGGGCAACCACTGAAGCTTTCTTT. Supplemented by reference TRBV30 and TRBJ1-1, the full variable domain reads SQTIHQWPATLVQPVGSPLSLECTVEGTSNPNLYWYRQAAGRGLQLLFYSVGIGQISSEVPQNLSASRPQDRQFILSSKKLLLSDSGFYLCAWTRGATTEAFFGQGTRLTVV.

This chain connects TRBV7-2 to TRBJ2-3, with 15 bases identical to TRBD2. The CDR3 is made up of 18 amino acids. The V gene end was trimmed by 4 bases and the J gene end by 3 bases; junction bases not matched to a gene: 8. Per the germline V gene, CDR1 is SGHTA and CDR2 is FQGNSA. The CDR3 region has the DNA TGTGCCAGCAGCTGGGGACTAGCGGGAGGTGGAAGGACAGATACGCAGTATTTT. It encodes CASSWGLAGGGRTDTQYF. Looking up the rest from reference TRBV7-2 and TRBJ2-3 gives the full variable domain: GAGVSQSPSNKVTEKGKDVELRCDPISGHTALYWYRQSLGQGLEFLIYFQGNSAPDKSGLPSDRFSAERTGGSVSTLTIQRTQQEDSAVYLCASSWGLAGGGRTDTQYFGPGTRLTVL.

With respect to this clone: This same CDR3 is encoded by further DNA sequences in the sample. This rearrangement joins TRBV10-3 to TRBJ1-1; D perhaps matches TRBD1 (6 bases). CDR3 length: 14 amino acids. V lost 3 bases and J lost 1, with 9 bases in between. Germline V gene lookup returns CDR1 ENHRY and CDR2 SYGVKD. CDR3 in amino acids: CAISEGRGNTEAFF. CDR3 bases: TGTGCCATCAGTGAAGGCAGGGGGAACACTGAAGCTTTCTTT.

The chain joins TRBV29-1 to TRBJ1-4; 8 bases agree with TRBD1. Germline CDR1 is SQVTM and CDR2 is ANQGSEA. With 0 bases clipped from V and 8 bases from J, the junction kept 8 bases outside the gene matches. The CDR3 spans 15 residues. The CDR3 here is CSVEDLGTGGEKLFF. The CDR3 bases are TGCAGCGTTGAAGATCTTGGAACAGGGGGGGAAAAACTGTTTTTT.

The chain is built from TRBV30 and TRBJ1-3; the match to TRBD1 covers 8 bases. The CDR3 is made up of 13 amino acids. Germline CDR1 GTSNPN, CDR2 SVGIG (reference sequence). Trimming at V came to 8 bases and at J to 1 base, leaving 4 bases not matched to a gene. CDR3 residues: CATDRVSGNTIYF. The CDR3 DNA reads TGTGCCACGGACAGGGTGTCTGGAAACACCATATATTTT.

The V call is TRBV16, the J call TRBJ1-2; D ambiguous. Germline V gives CDR1 KGHSY, CDR2 FQNENV. CDR3 length equals 14 residues. V lost 4 bases, J lost 5 bases, and 14 bases lay in between. The CDR3 bases are TGTGCCAGCAGCCCCAAGAGGGTAGGGTATGGCTACACCTTC. Translating it yields CASSPKRVGYGYTF.

The CDR3 DNA is TGTGCCAGCAGTAATGGGCCTCTCTCAAAACTGTTTTTT. Its protein is CASSNGPLSKLFF. The V gene is TRBV5-4, the J gene TRBJ1-4; D gene ambiguous. Germline loops: CDR1 SGHNT, CDR2 YYREEE (reference sequence). V lost 5 bases and J 10 bases, leaving 15 bases between the germline ends. The CDR3 is 13 residues long.

V gene TRBV6-1 combines with J gene TRBJ1-5; 7 nucleotides agree with TRBD1. Germline values: CDR1 MNHNS, CDR2 SASEGT. The CDR3 is 13 amino acids. The J segment lost 15 bases and the V segment lost 0 bases, leaving 8 bases of the junction unmatched. As DNA, the CDR3 is TGTGCCAGCAGTGAAGCCCGGACAGGCCGGCGGCATTTT. Amino acid sequence: CASSEARTGRRHF.

The chain couples TRBV6-6 to TRBJ1-2; D unclear. V lost 6 bases, J lost 4 bases, and 9 bases lay in between. The CDR3 spans 12 residues. CDR1 MNHNY and CDR2 SVGAGI come from the germline V gene (reference sequence). The CDR3 sequence is CASRKGAYGYTF. CDR3 nucleotide sequence: TGTGCCAGCAGGAAGGGCGCCTATGGCTACACCTTC.

The J gene is TRBJ1-1, the V gene TRBV19; D gene unclear. Trimming pared 4 bases from V and 1 base from J, leaving 10 bases between. This CDR3 spans 14 amino acids. CDR1 LNHDA and CDR2 SQIVND come from the germline V gene (reference sequence). The CDR3: CASSKASKNTEAFF. In DNA form, the CDR3 reads TGTGCCAGTAGTAAGGCCAGTAAGAACACTGAAGCTTTCTTT.

This rearrangement joins TRBV5-1 to TRBJ2-1; 14 nucleotides agree with TRBD2. The germline gives CDR1 SGHRS, CDR2 YFSETQ. The CDR3 length is 17 residues. J lost 6 bases, V lost 4 bases, and 9 bases had no gene match. The chain's CDR3 is CASSPGTSGRYSNEQFF. The CDR3 DNA sequence: TGCGCCAGCAGCCCCGGGACTAGCGGGAGATATAGCAATGAGCAGTTCTTC.